The 32 T cell receptor beta chains given below trace back to one sample, sequenced in a study of cytomegalovirus exposure and HLA in healthy donors. Profiling relied on immunoSEQ multiplex PCR, and the TCRdb table lists in-frame clones only, not all of them. The sample gives over 200,000 clones, roughly 91% of which show up once; approximately 3.1% is in the top ten. Input material: PBMCs. These receptors came from a woman aged 25 to 39 in good health and CMV-seronegative.

The chain has TRBV5-4 and TRBJ1-1; 7 bases line up with TRBD1. There are 15 residues in the CDR3. Per the germline V gene, CDR1 is SGHNT and CDR2 is YYREEE (reference sequence). V shed 1 base, J shed 10 bases, and the junction held 13 bases outside the gene matches. This chain's CDR3 is CASSLNRGRTEGAFF. For the CDR3, the DNA is TGTGCCAGCAGCTTGAACAGGGGCAGAACGGAAGGAGCTTTCTTT.

The rearrangement links TRBV4-3 to TRBJ2-6; the D gene is possibly TRBD2 (6 bases). Germline V CDR1 and CDR2: LGHNA, YSLEER. The V end was cut by 2 bases, the J end by 0 bases, with 17 bases between. The CDR3 is 19 amino acids. CDR3 sequence: CASSQMWRGSSSGANVLTF. CDR3 coding DNA: TGCGCCAGCAGCCAAATGTGGAGGGGTAGTTCCTCTGGGGCCAACGTCCTGACTTTC.

The V gene is TRBV13, the J gene TRBJ2-1; unclear D gene. CDR3 size: 11 residues. Germline V CDR1 and CDR2: PRHDT, FYEKMQ (reference sequence). V lost 2 bases and J 9 bases, leaving 5 bases between the germline ends. The CDR3 region is CASSLSTEQFF. CDR3 bases: TGTGCCAGCAGCTTAAGTACTGAGCAGTTCTTC.

The genes are TRBV28 and TRBJ2-7; D gene ambiguous. The CDR3 is 12 residues long. The ends were cut back, 5 bases at V and 5 bases at J, with 10 bases in the middle. Per germline, CDR1 MDHEN and CDR2 SYDVKM. CDR3 DNA sequence: TGTGCCAGCAGTACTCTAGAGAACGAGCAGTACTTC. It yields the protein CASSTLENEQYF.

The J gene is TRBJ1-5, the V gene TRBV6-1; TRBD1 might be the D (6 bases). Trimming took off 10 bases at V and 6 bases at J, with 16 bases between the two ends. This CDR3 is built from 13 residues. The germline CDR1 and CDR2 sequences are MNHNS and SASEGT. CDR3 region: CATLGRGGQPQHF. The CDR3 DNA sequence: TGTGCCACCCTCGGGAGGGGGGGTCAGCCCCAGCATTTT.

Regarding this clone: The same CDR3 also results from other DNA sequences found in this sample. This chain connects TRBV27 to TRBJ2-6; D is perhaps TRBD2 (5 bases). Germline-derived CDR1 and CDR2 are MNHEY and SMNVEV (reference sequence). V was shortened by 6 bases and J by 1 base, with 10 bases between the two germline ends. CDR3 length: 15 amino acids. The DNA for the CDR3 is TGTGCCAGCAGCCCCAGAGGGTCTGGGGCCAACGTCCTGACTTTC. It is translated as CASSPRGSGANVLTF.

This clone was picked up one time. This chain connects TRBV7-8 to TRBJ2-5, with D uncertain. The CDR3 covers 14 residues. V was trimmed by 0 bases and J by 2 bases, leaving 7 bases between them. The V gene's germline CDR1 is SGHVS and CDR2 FQNEAQ. The CDR3, as DNA: TGTGCCAGCAGCTTAGCCACAGTACAAGAGACCCAGTACTTC. Protein sequence: CASSLATVQETQYF. The whole variable domain, remainder taken from reference TRBV7-8 and TRBJ2-5, is GAGVSQSPRYKVAKRGQDVALRCDPISGHVSLFWYQQALGQGPEFLTYFQNEAQLDKSGLPSDRFFAERPEGSVSTLKIQRTQQEDSAVYLCASSLATVQETQYFGPGTRLLVL.

The rearrangement links TRBV2 to TRBJ1-1; no firm D call. There are 13 residues in the CDR3. Trimming cost V 4 bases and J 0 bases, with 6 bases left between them. The germline gives CDR1 SNHLY, CDR2 FYNNEI. Here the CDR3 DNA reads TGTGCCAGCAGTGGGGGTATGAACACTGAAGCTTTCTTT. Amino acids: CASSGGMNTEAFF.

This chain joins TRBV29-1 and TRBJ2-7; 8 positions match TRBD1. This CDR3 is built from 13 residues. Germline values: CDR1 SQVTM, CDR2 ANQGSEA. J lost 2 bases, V lost 5 bases, and 5 bases had no gene match. CDR3 residues: CSVMTGAPYEQYF. The CDR3 DNA reads as TGCAGCGTTATGACAGGGGCCCCCTACGAGCAGTACTTC.

The chain has TRBV30 and TRBJ2-7; 11 bases map to TRBD1. Unmatched junction bases numbered 4, after V lost 8 bases and J lost 4 bases. The CDR3 runs 12 residues. Germline V lookup: CDR1 GTSNPN, CDR2 SVGIG (reference sequence). Here the CDR3 DNA reads TGTGCCGGGGACAGGGGGGGGTACGAGCAGTACTTC. Amino acid sequence: CAGDRGGYEQYF. The whole variable domain, filled in from reference TRBV30 and TRBJ2-7, reads SQTIHQWPATLVQPVGSPLSLECTVEGTSNPNLYWYRQAAGRGLQLLFYSVGIGQISSEVPQNLSASRPQDRQFILSSKKLLLSDSGFYLCAGDRGGYEQYFGPGTRLTVT.

The chain is built from TRBV18 and TRBJ1-2; D unclear. V lost 2 bases, J lost 5 bases, and 12 bases lay in between. The CDR3 loop spans 14 amino acids. The V gene's germline CDR1 is KGHSH and CDR2 LQKENI. CDR3 loop: CASSPGSADYGYTF. CDR3 in DNA: TGTGCCAGCTCACCAGGCTCAGCAGATTATGGCTACACCTTC.

V usage is TRBV15 and J usage is TRBJ2-2, with a tentative D call TRBD2 (6 bases). Trimming shortened V by 0 bases and J by 7 bases, and 18 bases separated the two germline ends. The CDR3 totals 17 residues. Germline assignment: CDR1 LNHNV and CDR2 YYDKDF (reference sequence). The CDR3 region is CATSRDYASREIGELFF. The CDR3 nucleotides are TGTGCCACCAGCAGAGATTATGCATCCCGGGAGATCGGGGAGCTGTTTTTT.

The chain employs TRBV4-2 and TRBJ1-3, with D perhaps matching TRBD1 (5 bases). V was pared by 0 bases and J by 4 bases, with 22 bases between. The CDR3 consists of 19 residues. Germline-derived CDR1 and CDR2 are LGHNA and YNFKEQ. CDR3 in DNA: TGTGCCAGCAGCCAAGATGTCCGGCTTTCGGGGGGACTCGGAAACACCATATATTTT. Amino acids: CASSQDVRLSGGLGNTIYF.

The gene calls are TRBV7-7 and TRBJ2-5, with D hard to call. CDR1 SSHAT and CDR2 FNYEAQ come from the germline V gene (reference sequence). Trimming took off 1 base at V and 6 bases at J, with 12 bases between the two ends. The CDR3 spans 14 residues. CDR3 protein: CASSLDSGVKTQYF. Written as DNA, the CDR3 is TGTGCCAGCAGCTTAGATTCAGGAGTCAAGACCCAGTACTTC.

The chain's CDR3 is CASSYQLADTQYF. The CDR3 DNA is TGCGCCAGCAGCTACCAGTTGGCAGATACGCAGTATTTT. The J gene is TRBJ2-3, the V gene TRBV5-1; D remains ambiguous. CDR1 SGHRS and CDR2 YFSETQ come from the germline V gene. The CDR3 is 13 residues long. Trimming took 3 bases from V and 4 from J, leaving 9 bases between them.

The rearrangement joins TRBV4-3 to TRBJ2-1; D not certain. The V gene's germline CDR1 is LGHNA and CDR2 YSLEER. The CDR3 covers 13 residues. Trimming shortened V by 1 base and J by 5 bases, and 6 bases separated the two germline ends. CDR3 bases: TGCGCCAGCAGCCAAGGACTGCACAATGAGCAGTTCTTC. This sequence encodes CASSQGLHNEQFF.

This chain joins TRBV11-3 and TRBJ2-1; D uncertain. Germline CDR1 is SGHNT and CDR2 is YENEEA. CDR3 length: 14 residues. V was pared by 5 bases and J by 7 bases, with 15 bases between. The DNA for the CDR3 is TGTGCCAGCAGCCCCACCGGGTTCCAAAATGAGCAGTTCTTC. It yields the protein CASSPTGFQNEQFF.

This chain connects TRBV19 to TRBJ1-1; 9 bases match TRBD1. Germline V CDR1 and CDR2: LNHDA, SQIVND (reference sequence). V dropped 7 bases and J dropped 8; count of bases not matched to a gene: 11. The CDR3 is 14 amino acids. Here the CDR3 reads CASTITGGLLEAFF. In DNA form, the CDR3 reads TGTGCCAGTACCATCACAGGGGGCCTACTCGAAGCTTTCTTT. The entire variable domain, with the rest obtained from reference TRBV19 and TRBJ1-1, is as follows: DGGITQSPKYLFRKEGQNVTLSCEQNLNHDAMYWYRQDPGQGLRLIYYSQIVNDFQKGDIAEGYSVSREKKESFPLTVTSAQKNPTAFYLCASTITGGLLEAFFGQGTRLTVV.

This sequence joins TRBV18 and TRBJ1-2, with D unresolved. This CDR3 contains 14 residues. CDR1 is KGHSH and CDR2 is LQKENI in the germline V gene. The V gene lost 0 bases and the J gene lost 4 bases, with 9 bases spanning the gap. The CDR3 sequence is CASSPPERVYGYTF. As DNA, the CDR3 is TGTGCCAGCTCACCACCGGAACGCGTCTATGGCTACACCTTC.

This sequence joins TRBV28 and TRBJ2-7, with D perhaps TRBD2 (6 bases). CDR3 length: 14 amino acids. Per germline, CDR1 MDHEN and CDR2 SYDVKM. V shed 7 bases and J shed 3 bases, with 16 bases lying between them. CDR3 sequence: CASTSVGGIYEQYF. CDR3 nucleotides: TGTGCCAGCACCTCCGTGGGGGGTATCTACGAGCAGTACTTC.

This clone turned up a few times. This chain connects TRBV19 to TRBJ2-7, with D tentatively TRBD2 (5 bases). Trimming stripped 4 bases from V and 3 bases from J, with 10 bases between. This CDR3 contains 13 residues. Germline CDR1 LNHDA, CDR2 SQIVND (reference sequence). This CDR3 is CASSTGLGYEQYF. The CDR3 DNA sequence: TGTGCCAGTAGTACGGGATTGGGCTACGAGCAGTACTTC.

The chain employs TRBV30 and TRBJ1-4, with D possibly matching TRBD1 (5 bases). The CDR3 has 14 residues. V gave up 2 bases and J gave up 0 bases, with 7 bases separating them. Germline values: CDR1 GTSNPN, CDR2 SVGIG (reference sequence). CDR3 amino acids: CAWSQQATNEKLFF. As DNA, the CDR3 is TGTGCCTGGAGTCAACAGGCAACTAATGAAAAACTGTTTTTT.

The chain joins TRBV5-8 to TRBJ1-5, with a possible D match to TRBD1 (5 bases). This CDR3 has 14 residues. In germline, CDR1 is SGHTS, CDR2 YDEGEE. The ends were cut back, 0 bases at V and 7 bases at J, with 11 bases in the middle. The CDR3 DNA reads as TGTGCCAGCAGCTTGGTTCAGGGAGGACAGCCCCAGCATTTT. Translated: CASSLVQGGQPQHF.

V usage is TRBV10-2 and J usage is TRBJ2-5, with D unclear. Trimming stripped 9 bases from V and 5 bases from J, with 10 bases between. The CDR3 consists of 11 residues. Germline CDR1 is WSHSY and CDR2 is SAAADI. This CDR3 reads CASQRDETQYF. As DNA, the CDR3 is TGCGCCAGTCAGAGAGACGAGACCCAGTACTTC.

The V and J genes are TRBV28 and TRBJ2-1; TRBD2 matches at 8 bases. Germline V CDR1 and CDR2: MDHEN, SYDVKM. The CDR3 runs to 15 residues. V lost 1 base, J lost 7 bases, and 6 bases stayed unmatched. CDR3: CASSLSAGVRNEQFF. In DNA, the CDR3 is TGTGCCAGCAGTTTATCAGCGGGAGTGAGGAATGAGCAGTTCTTC.

This clone came up a few times. Other DNA sequences of this sample code for an identical CDR3. Here the CDR3 reads CASRAYEQYF. For the CDR3, the DNA is TGTGCCAGCAGAGCCTACGAGCAGTACTTC. The J gene is TRBJ2-7, the V gene TRBV2; D is unresolved. The germline V gene encodes CDR1 SNHLY and CDR2 FYNNEI. Deletions cut 6 bases from V and 2 bases from J, with 2 bases between. The CDR3 has 10 residues.

The chain carries TRBV10-2 and TRBJ2-7, with 11 bases identical to TRBD2. CDR1 WSHSY and CDR2 SAAADI come from the germline V gene. V trimming: 6 bases; J trimming: 6 bases; junction bases outside the gene matches: 7. The CDR3 loop spans 14 amino acids. The CDR3: CASRDLTSGTEQYF. Written as DNA, the CDR3 is TGCGCCAGCAGGGACTTGACTAGCGGGACCGAGCAGTACTTC.

The V call is TRBV6-5, the J call TRBJ1-3; the D is unclear. V dropped 6 bases and J dropped 0 bases, with 9 bases sitting between them. CDR1 and CDR2 (germline): MNHEY, SVGAGI. This CDR3 comprises 14 residues. CDR3 amino acids: CASSSGLSGNTIYF. The CDR3 DNA is TGTGCCAGCAGCTCCGGTCTCTCTGGAAACACCATATATTTT.

The J gene is TRBJ2-7, the V gene TRBV19; the match to TRBD1 covers 9 bases. Germline CDR1 LNHDA, CDR2 SQIVND (reference sequence). CDR3 size: 15 residues. V shed 1 base, J shed 3 bases, and the junction held 4 bases outside the gene matches. CDR3 coding DNA: TGTGCCAGTAGTATAGGGACAGGGGCGGACTACGAGCAGTACTTC. It yields the protein CASSIGTGADYEQYF.

The V gene is TRBV29-1, the J gene TRBJ2-1; TRBD1 matches at 10 bases. Germline CDR1 reads SQVTM; CDR2 reads ANQGSEA. The CDR3 extends over 14 amino acids. Trimming at V came to 6 bases and at J to 3 bases, leaving 5 bases not matched to a gene. The CDR3: CSVSGTGDYNEQFF. The CDR3 bases are TGCAGCGTCTCCGGGACAGGGGACTACAATGAGCAGTTCTTC.

The chain combines TRBV27 with TRBJ1-5; D is unresolved. V gave up 4 bases and J gave up 6 bases, with 13 bases separating them. The germline V gene encodes CDR1 MNHEY and CDR2 SMNVEV (reference sequence). CDR3 length equals 14 residues. CDR3 protein: CASSSVGYGQPQHF. In DNA, the CDR3 is TGTGCCAGCAGTTCTGTAGGGTACGGTCAGCCCCAGCATTTT.

The rearrangement links TRBV5-6 to TRBJ2-5, with 9 bases matching TRBD1. The CDR3 has 15 amino acids. V lost 6 bases, J lost 2 bases, and 8 bases stayed unmatched. CDR1 is SGHDT, CDR2 YYEEEE, per germline. This chain's CDR3 is CASNHRGLLQETQYF. CDR3 in DNA: TGTGCCAGCAACCACAGGGGGCTCCTACAAGAGACCCAGTACTTC.